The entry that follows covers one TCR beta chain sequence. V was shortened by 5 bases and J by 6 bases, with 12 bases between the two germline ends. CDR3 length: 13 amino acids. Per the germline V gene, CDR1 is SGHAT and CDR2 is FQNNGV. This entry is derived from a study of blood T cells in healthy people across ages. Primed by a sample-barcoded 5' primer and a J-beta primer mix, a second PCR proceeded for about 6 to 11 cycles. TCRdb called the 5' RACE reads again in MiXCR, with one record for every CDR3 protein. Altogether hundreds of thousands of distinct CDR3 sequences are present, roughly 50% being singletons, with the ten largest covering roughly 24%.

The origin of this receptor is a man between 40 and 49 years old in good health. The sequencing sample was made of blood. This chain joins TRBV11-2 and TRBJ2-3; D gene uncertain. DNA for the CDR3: TGTGCCAGCAGCCCCGCCCTGGCCGATACGCAGTATTTT. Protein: CASSPALADTQYF.